The T cell receptor (beta chain) described here comes from a study of chemoradiotherapy in HPV16-positive cancers. Study context: Candidate HPV-specific clones and shared TCR motifs came from a couple of HPV16-positive patients.

There are 14 residues in the CDR3. Germline CDR1 SGHDN, CDR2 FVKESK. V was clipped by 0 bases and J by 4 bases, with 9 bases between them. Some clones are missing from TCRdb's copy, which holds only in-frame ones; the method was immunoSEQ multiplex PCR. The repertoire holds fewer than 30,000 clones, approximately 94% seen once, with approximately 2.7% in the top ten. A word on this clone: The antigen is undetermined.

Study-wide points: During treatment, candidate HPV-specific clones and E7-related motifs expanded in tumor. HPV-specific T cells were functionally defined from only two HPV16-positive patients.

Over chemoradiotherapy, repertoires were sampled more than once. The origin of this receptor is a human donor with HPV-associated anogenital cancer. Sample collection was performed from a patient who underwent chemoradiotherapy. The genes are TRBV14 and TRBJ1-2; D is unclear. DNA of the CDR3: TGTGCCAGCAGCCAAGATCCTGGGCTCTATGGCTACACCTTC. Its translation is CASSQDPGLYGYTF.